The subject of this entry is one T cell receptor (beta chain). Measured with immunoSEQ multiplex PCR; TCRdb has only the in-frame clones, and not every one. Seen here are under 9,000 clones, approximately 79% observed once, and the top ten hold roughly 30%. These data come from a study of graft-versus-host responses after intestinal transplantation. Overall study: Each transplant was multivisceral, liver-intestinal, or isolated intestinal. Every recipient had anti-thymocyte globulin induction and three to four years of tacrolimus plus steroids.

Per the germline V gene, CDR1 is SGDLS and CDR2 is YYNGEE. The V and J ends lost 0 bases and 3 bases respectively, with 13 bases between them. This CDR3 comprises 16 residues. The starting material, graft tissue, was processed to release intraepithelial and lamina propria lymphocytes. The specimen was ileum tissue, collected roughly 490 days after intestinal transplant. The gene calls are TRBV9 and TRBJ2-1; no clear D. This TCR was sampled from a human patient who received an intestinal transplant, so some T cells may come from the graft donor. CDR3 residues: CASSVDYRAGYNEQFF. CDR3 coding DNA: TGTGCCAGCAGCGTAGATTATAGGGCAGGCTACAATGAGCAGTTCTTC.